These T cell receptor beta chains were read from a single sample in a study of T-cell reconstitution after alpha-beta-depleted transplantation in children. TCRdb re-analysed the PCR reads in MiXCR, keeping a single row per CDR3 protein. The sample holds around 180,000 distinct CDR3 sequences; more than 9.5% are singletons and the top ten take about 13%. The material was PBMCs, obtained before TCRalphabeta/CD19-depleted stem cell transplant. The receptors stem from a boy aged 2 to 10 with acute myeloid leukemia, due to receive a stem cell transplant. Each CDR3 is given with its conserved first and last residue. D genes are given only for firm matches. The size entry is marked missing in some rows and otherwise reads once, few, many or a size class.

j_call clone_size d_call v_call cdr3_nt cdr3_aa
TRBJ2-3 many . TRBV6-5 TGTGCCAGCAGTTACTCGAGCGATGGTACGCAGTATTTT CASSYSSDGTQYF
TRBJ2-7 many TRBD2 TRBV28 TGTGCCAGCACTGTAGGCGGGAGATCCTACGAGCAGTACTTC CASTVGGRSYEQYF
TRBJ1-4 medium-sized . TRBV12-3/TRBV12-4 TGTGCCAGCAGTTTTGGAGGGGATGAAAAACTGTTTTTT CASSFGGDEKLFF
TRBJ1-1 . TRBD1 TRBV4-1 TGCGCCAGCAGCCAGACAGGGTCAGTGAACACTGAAGCTTTCTTT CASSQTGSVNTEAFF
TRBJ2-7 many . TRBV6-4 TGTGCCAGCAGTTCGAGACTAGCCTACGAGCAGTACTTC CASSSRLAYEQYF
TRBJ2-7 few . TRBV6-1 TGTGCCAGCAGTGATTTTGACAGCTACGAGCAGTACTTC CASSDFDSYEQYF
TRBJ2-6 many TRBD2 TRBV20-1 TGCAGTGCCCCTCCCCTAGCGGGAGGGCCAAACGTCCTGACTTTC CSAPPLAGGPNVLTF
TRBJ1-2 many . TRBV5-1 TGCGCCAGCAGCCCCCTCGGAGGGCGGTTGGGCTACACCTTC CASSPLGGRLGYTF
TRBJ1-4 many . TRBV27 TGTGCCAGCAGTTTCCGTCGTTTGGGTAATGAAAAACTGTTTTTT CASSFRRLGNEKLFF
TRBJ1-5 many TRBD1 TRBV20-1 TGCAGTGTCCAGCAGGGGGTTAGATATCAGCCCCAGCATTTT CSVQQGVRYQPQHF
TRBJ1-4 many . TRBV18 TGTGCCAGCTCAAGACAGACACATGAAAAACTGTTTTTT CASSRQTHEKLFF
TRBJ2-7 many . TRBV2 TGTGCCAGCAATAAAGGAGCCTACGAGCAGTACTTC CASNKGAYEQYF
TRBJ2-1 many TRBD2 TRBV5-1 TGCGCCAGCAGCACTAGCGGGTGGAGCTCCTACAATGAGCAGTTCTTC CASSTSGWSSYNEQFF
TRBJ2-5 many . TRBV6-1 TGTGCCAGCACCTCATTGGGCCCCCAAGAGACCCAGTACTTC CASTSLGPQETQYF
TRBJ1-5 many . TRBV28 TGTGCCAGCAGTTTTCGCGTCGCTCATGCTCAGCCCCAGCATTTT CASSFRVAHAQPQHF
TRBJ1-5 many . TRBV12-3/TRBV12-4 TGTGCCAGCAGCGCGTTCTGGGGGAGGGAGGTTCAGCCCCAGCATTTT CASSAFWGREVQPQHF
TRBJ1-5 many TRBD1 TRBV28 TGTGCCAGCGGCAAGGAGGGCAGGGGGAATCAGCCCCAGCATTTT CASGKEGRGNQPQHF
TRBJ2-3 many TRBD1 TRBV6-4 TGTGCCAGCAGTGAAGGACAGGGTGTGTCAGATACGCAGTATTTT CASSEGQGVSDTQYF
TRBJ2-3 many . TRBV5-6 TGTGCCAGCAGCCGGGACCTAACTCATTATACGCAGTATTTT CASSRDLTHYTQYF
TRBJ1-3 many . TRBV20-1 TGCAGTGCTAGGGACCAAGAGGAGTCGGCCCCCTCTGGAAACACCATATATTTT CSARDQEESAPSGNTIYF
TRBJ2-2 many TRBD2 TRBV10-3 TGTGCCATCGGACTAGCGGGGGGTACGAACACCGGGGAGCTGTTTTTT CAIGLAGGTNTGELFF
TRBJ1-2 many . TRBV20-1 TGCAGTGCTAGAGATCCCCGTATAGAGATAATAGGGGGCTACACCTTC CSARDPRIEIIGGYTF
TRBJ2-2 many . TRBV5-6 TGTGCCAGCAGCTTGATAACCGGGGACACCGGGGAGCTGTTTTTT CASSLITGDTGELFF
TRBJ1-3 many . TRBV7-2 TGTGCCAGCAGCCCAGCCGGCTCTGGAAACACCATATATTTT CASSPAGSGNTIYF
TRBJ2-7 many . TRBV5-1 TGCGCCAGCAAGGCTCGGGTAGCAGTAAACTTCTACGAGCAGTACTTC CASKARVAVNFYEQYF
TRBJ2-5 many . TRBV12-3/TRBV12-4 TGTGCCAGCACCCCGACCGGGGAGACCCAGTACTTC CASTPTGETQYF
TRBJ1-4 many TRBD1 TRBV6-1 TGTGCCAGCCGCGACAGGGCGTTTGAAAAACTGTTTTTT CASRDRAFEKLFF
TRBJ1-6 many TRBD1 TRBV9 TGTGCCAGCAGCCCCCGGGCAGGGGGTAATTCACCCCTCCACTTT CASSPRAGGNSPLHF